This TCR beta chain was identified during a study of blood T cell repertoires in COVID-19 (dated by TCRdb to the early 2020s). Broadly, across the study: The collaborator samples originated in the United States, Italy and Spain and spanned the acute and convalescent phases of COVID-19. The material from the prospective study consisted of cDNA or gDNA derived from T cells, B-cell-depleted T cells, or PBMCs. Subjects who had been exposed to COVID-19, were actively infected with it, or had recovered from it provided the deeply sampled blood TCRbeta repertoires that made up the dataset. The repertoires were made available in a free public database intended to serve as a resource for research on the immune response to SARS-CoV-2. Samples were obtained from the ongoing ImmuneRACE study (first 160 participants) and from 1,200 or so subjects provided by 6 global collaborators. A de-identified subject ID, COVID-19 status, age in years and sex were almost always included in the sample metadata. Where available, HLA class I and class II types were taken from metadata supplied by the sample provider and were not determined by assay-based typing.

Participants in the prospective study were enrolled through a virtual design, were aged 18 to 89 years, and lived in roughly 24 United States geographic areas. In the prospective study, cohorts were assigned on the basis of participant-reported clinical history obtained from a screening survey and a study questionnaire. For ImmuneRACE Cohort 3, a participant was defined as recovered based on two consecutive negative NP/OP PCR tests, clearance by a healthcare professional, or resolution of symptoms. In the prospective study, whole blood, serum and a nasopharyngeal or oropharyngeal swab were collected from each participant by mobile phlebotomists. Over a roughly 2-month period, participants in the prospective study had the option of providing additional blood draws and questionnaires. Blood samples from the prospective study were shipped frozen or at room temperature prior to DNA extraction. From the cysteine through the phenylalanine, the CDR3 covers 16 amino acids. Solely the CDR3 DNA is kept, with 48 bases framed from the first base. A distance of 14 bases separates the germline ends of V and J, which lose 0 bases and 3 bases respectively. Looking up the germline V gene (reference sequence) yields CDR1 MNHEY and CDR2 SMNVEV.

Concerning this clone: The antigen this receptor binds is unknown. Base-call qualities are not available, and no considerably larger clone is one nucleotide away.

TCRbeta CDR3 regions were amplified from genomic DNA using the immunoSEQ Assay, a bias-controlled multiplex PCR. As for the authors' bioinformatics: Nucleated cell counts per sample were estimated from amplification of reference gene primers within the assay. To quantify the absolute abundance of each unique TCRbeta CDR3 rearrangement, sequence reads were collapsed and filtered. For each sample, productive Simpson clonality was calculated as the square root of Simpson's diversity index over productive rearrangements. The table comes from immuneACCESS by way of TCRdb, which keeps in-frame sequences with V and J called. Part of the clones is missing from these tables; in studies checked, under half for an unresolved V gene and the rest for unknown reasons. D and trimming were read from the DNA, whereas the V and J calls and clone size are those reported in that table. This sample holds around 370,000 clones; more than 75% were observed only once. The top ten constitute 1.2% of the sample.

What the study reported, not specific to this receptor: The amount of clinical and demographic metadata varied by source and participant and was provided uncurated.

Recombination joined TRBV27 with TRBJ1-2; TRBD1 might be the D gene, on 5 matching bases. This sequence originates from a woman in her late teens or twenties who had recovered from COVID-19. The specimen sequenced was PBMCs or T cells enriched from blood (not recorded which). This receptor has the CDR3 CASSLSSVGAHYGYTF. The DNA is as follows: TGTGCCAGCAGTTTATCGTCGGTTGGGGCTCACTATGGCTACACCTTC.